This T cell receptor beta chain was sequenced in a study of T cell responses to AZD1222 COVID-19 vaccine. Study-wide results and caveats: Recipients of AZD1222 seropositive at baseline numbered only 6 or 7. The CD4 TCRs associated with vaccination extended across spike and predominated at 160-218 and 743-854. An increase in Spike-specific TCR breadth and depth was observed after two AZD1222 doses.

Deletions cut 0 bases from V and 6 bases from J, with 12 bases between. This CDR3 has 13 residues. CDR1 and CDR2 from the germline V gene are GTSNPN and SVGIG (reference sequence). TCRdb keeps only in-frame clones here, not all; method: immunoSEQ multiplex PCR. Counted here are 90,000 to 150,000 clones, 70% to 90% occurring once; the ten biggest clones make up roughly 8.4%. Details on this clone: Its antigen is not known.

This chain joins TRBV30 and TRBJ2-7, with a possible D match to TRBD1 (5 bases). This TCR was sampled from an adult in good health. The sequencing used peripheral blood, collected on day 0 of AZD1222 vaccination. The CDR3 sequence: CAWSVDLGAEQYF. The CDR3 region has the DNA TGTGCCTGGAGTGTCGATTTAGGGGCCGAGCAGTACTTC.